This is a list of T cell receptor beta chains from one sample in a study of OX40 agonist ivuxolimab in advanced cancers. Libraries were prepared by immunoSEQ multiplex PCR; TCRdb keeps only in-frame clonotypes and omits some of them. The sample has tens of thousands of clones, 80% to 90% seen once. The material was CD4+ or CD8+ T cells sorted from blood, obtained in a trial of the OX40 agonist ivuxolimab. These receptors were collected from an adult with an advanced solid tumor such as melanoma, head and neck, liver or kidney cancer. Both conserved end residues are part of each CDR3. D genes are given only for firm matches. Clone size is shown for a subset of rows, as once, few, many or a class of expanded clone.

>TRBD1|16|TRBV19|TRBJ2-2|NA
CASSEDRGPDTGELFF
TGTGCCAGTAGTGAAGACAGGGGGCCTGACACCGGGGAGCTGTTTTTT
>TRBD2|17|TRBV5-1|TRBJ2-5|once
CASSLSRTSGGMETQYF
TGCGCCAGCAGCTTGTCCCGGACTAGCGGGGGTATGGAGACCCAGTACTTC
>NA|11|TRBV6-1|TRBJ2-7|NA
CASSEFTVQYF
TGTGCCAGCAGTGAGTTCACGGTGCAGTACTTC
>NA|13|TRBV19|TRBJ2-7|NA
CASSPPSSYEQYF
TGTGCCAGTAGTCCGCCTTCCTCCTACGAGCAGTACTTC
>NA|16|TRBV5-1|TRBJ1-6|NA
CASSLTGLAGNSPLHF
TGCGCCAGCAGCCTCACAGGGTTAGCGGGTAATTCACCCCTCCACTTT
>NA|15|TRBV9|TRBJ2-2|NA
CASSVEWSGTGELFF
TGTGCCAGCAGCGTAGAGTGGAGCGGGACCGGGGAGCTGTTTTTT
>NA|16|TRBV5-6|TRBJ1-6|NA
CASSGVAEGHNSPLHF
TGTGCCAGCAGCGGAGTCGCGGAGGGCCATAATTCACCCCTCCACTTT
>TRBD1|15|TRBV6-6|TRBJ2-1|NA
CASSYLTGQGNEQFF
TGTGCCAGCAGTTACTTGACGGGACAGGGGAATGAGCAGTTCTTC
>NA|17|TRBV9|TRBJ2-2|NA
CASSVERHHSFAGELFF
TGTGCCAGCAGCGTAGAAAGACACCATTCTTTTGCCGGGGAGCTGTTTTTT
>TRBD1|15|TRBV5-1|TRBJ1-4|NA
CASSLEAGQGEKLFF
TGCGCCAGCAGCTTGGAGGCCGGACAGGGAGAAAAACTGTTTTTT
>NA|16|TRBV4-1|TRBJ2-7|NA
CASSQEYGTLLYEQYF
TGCGCCAGCAGCCAAGAATACGGGACACTCCTATACGAGCAGTACTTC
>NA|15|TRBV5-1|TRBJ2-3|NA
CASSLAAVHTDTQYF
TGCGCCAGCAGCTTGGCGGCAGTTCATACAGATACGCAGTATTTT
>NA|13|TRBV5-6|TRBJ1-1|NA
CASSLDRNTEAFF
TGTGCCAGCAGCTTGGACAGGAACACTGAAGCTTTCTTT
>TRBD2|15|TRBV15|TRBJ2-1|NA
CATSRGREVYREQFF
TGTGCCACCAGCAGGGGGCGGGAGGTCTACCGGGAGCAGTTCTTC
>NA|14|TRBV27|TRBJ1-5|NA
CASTPAYSNQPQHF
TGTGCCAGCACCCCCGCCTATAGCAATCAGCCCCAGCATTTT